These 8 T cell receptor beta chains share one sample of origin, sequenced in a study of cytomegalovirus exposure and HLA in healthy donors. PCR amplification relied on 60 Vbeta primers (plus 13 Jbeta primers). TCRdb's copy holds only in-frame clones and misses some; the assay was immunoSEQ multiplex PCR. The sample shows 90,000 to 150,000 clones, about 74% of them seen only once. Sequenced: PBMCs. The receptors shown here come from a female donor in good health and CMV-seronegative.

CDR3 region: CASSYAGRGNTIYF. DNA for the CDR3: TGTGCCAGCAGTTACGCGGGTCGCGGAAACACCATATATTTT. The chain employs TRBV6-6 and TRBJ1-3; D ambiguous. The CDR3 consists of 14 residues. Per germline, CDR1 MNHNY and CDR2 SVGAGI (reference sequence). Trimming took off 2 bases at V and 4 bases at J, with 9 bases between the two ends.

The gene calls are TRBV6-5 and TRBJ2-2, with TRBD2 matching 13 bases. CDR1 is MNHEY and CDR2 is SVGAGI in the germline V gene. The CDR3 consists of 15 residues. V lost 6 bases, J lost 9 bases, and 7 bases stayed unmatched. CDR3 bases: TGTGCCAGCAGACGCACTAGCGGGGGGGCTTGGGAGCTGTTTTTT. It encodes CASRRTSGGAWELFF.

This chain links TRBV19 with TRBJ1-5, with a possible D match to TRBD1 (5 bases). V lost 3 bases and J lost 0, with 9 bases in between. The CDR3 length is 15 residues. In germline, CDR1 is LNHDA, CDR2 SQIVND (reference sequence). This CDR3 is CASSITGYSNQPQHF. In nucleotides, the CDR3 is TGTGCCAGTAGTATCACAGGCTATAGCAATCAGCCCCAGCATTTT.

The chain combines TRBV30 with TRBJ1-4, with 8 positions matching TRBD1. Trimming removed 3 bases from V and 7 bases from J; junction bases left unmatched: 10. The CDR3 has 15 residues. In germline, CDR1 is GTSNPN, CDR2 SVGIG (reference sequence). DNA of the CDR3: TGTGCCTGGAGGACTACAGGGGGACTACGTGAAAAACTGTTTTTT. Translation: CAWRTTGGLREKLFF. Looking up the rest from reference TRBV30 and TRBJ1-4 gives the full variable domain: SQTIHQWPATLVQPVGSPLSLECTVEGTSNPNLYWYRQAAGRGLQLLFYSVGIGQISSEVPQNLSASRPQDRQFILSSKKLLLSDSGFYLCAWRTTGGLREKLFFGSGTQLSVL.

CDR3 DNA: TGTGCCAGCTCAGATACTACAGGGGGCGCCGGCTACACCTTC. Amino acids: CASSDTTGGAGYTF. The rearrangement joins TRBV18 to TRBJ1-2, with TRBD1 identical over 9 bases. CDR3 length equals 14 residues. CDR1 is KGHSH and CDR2 is LQKENI in the germline V gene. V shed 5 bases, J shed 8 bases, and the junction held 9 bases outside the gene matches. The whole variable domain, remainder taken from reference TRBV18 and TRBJ1-2, is NAGVMQNPRHLVRRRGQEARLRCSPMKGHSHVYWYRQLPEEGLKFMVYLQKENIIDESGMPKERFSAEFPKEGPSILRIQQVVRGDSAAYFCASSDTTGGAGYTFGSGTRLTVV.

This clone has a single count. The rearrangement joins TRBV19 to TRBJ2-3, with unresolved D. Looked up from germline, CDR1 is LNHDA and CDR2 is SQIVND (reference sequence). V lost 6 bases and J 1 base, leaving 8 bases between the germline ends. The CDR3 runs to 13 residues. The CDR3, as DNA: TGTGCCAGTAGAACCGGAGGCACAGATACGCAGTATTTT. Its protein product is CASRTGGTDTQYF.

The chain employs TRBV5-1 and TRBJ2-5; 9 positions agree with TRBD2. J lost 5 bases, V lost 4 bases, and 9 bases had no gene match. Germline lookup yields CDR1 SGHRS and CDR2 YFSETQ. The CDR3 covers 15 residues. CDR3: CASSPRAGGGETQYF. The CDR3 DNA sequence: TGCGCCAGCAGCCCTAGAGCGGGGGGAGGCGAGACCCAGTACTTC.

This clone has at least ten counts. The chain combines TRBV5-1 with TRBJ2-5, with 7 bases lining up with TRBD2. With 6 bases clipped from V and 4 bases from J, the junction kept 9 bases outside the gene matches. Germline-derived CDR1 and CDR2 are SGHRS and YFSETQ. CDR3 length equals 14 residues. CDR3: CASTRGVEGETQYF. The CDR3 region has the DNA TGCGCCAGCACCCGGGGGGTTGAAGGAGAGACCCAGTACTTC.